These T cell receptor beta chains were read from a single sample in a study of technical replicates of blood from several donors. Profiling relied on immunoSEQ multiplex PCR, and the TCRdb table lists in-frame clones only, not all of them. The table shows roughly 70,000 clones, with about 94% occurring only once. Material: T cells isolated from PBMCs. These receptors came from a human donor in good health. Both conserved end residues are part of each CDR3. A D gene is named only where the DNA matches it firmly. Clone size is shown for a subset of rows, as once, few, many or a class of expanded clone.

. | TRBJ1-3 | . | TRBV28 | CASSLFRGPSGNTIYF | TGTGCCAGCAGTTTATTTAGAGGCCCCTCTGGAAACACCATATATTTT
TRBD2 | TRBJ2-1 | . | TRBV30 | CAWVRTSGLYNEQFF | TGTGCCTGGGTGAGGACTAGCGGACTCTACAATGAGCAGTTCTTC
TRBD2 | TRBJ2-1 | . | TRBV5-1 | CASTHAGLAAPNEQFF | TGCGCCAGCACCCACGCGGGACTAGCGGCGCCCAATGAGCAGTTCTTC
TRBD1 | TRBJ2-7 | . | TRBV27 | CASSFRQGVYEQYF | TGTGCCAGCAGTTTTAGACAGGGTGTTTACGAGCAGTACTTC
TRBD2 | TRBJ2-7 | . | TRBV14 | CASSPSLAGAYEQYF | TGTGCCAGCAGCCCAAGCCTAGCGGGAGCCTACGAGCAGTACTTC
. | TRBJ2-2 | once | TRBV27 | CASSLGRDRELFF | TGTGCCAGCAGTTTAGGGAGAGACCGGGAGCTGTTTTTT
. | TRBJ2-1 | . | TRBV11-2 | CASRQAGPEQFF | TGTGCCAGCAGGCAGGCGGGACCTGAGCAGTTCTTC
. | TRBJ2-7 | . | TRBV5-1 | CASSLESGYGYEQYF | TGCGCCAGCAGCTTGGAGTCAGGGTATGGCTACGAGCAGTACTTC
. | TRBJ2-7 | . | TRBV10-1 | CASSVDGPYEQYF | TGCGCCAGCAGTGTAGATGGTCCCTACGAGCAGTACTTC
. | TRBJ1-1 | . | TRBV5-1 | CASSNTRNRNTEAFF | TGCGCCAGCAGCAATACACGAAACAGGAACACTGAAGCTTTCTTT
. | TRBJ2-2 | once | TRBV5-4 | CASTLGRSNTGELFF | TGTGCCAGCACCCTAGGGAGGTCGAACACCGGGGAGCTGTTTTTT
TRBD1 | TRBJ2-3 | . | TRBV10-3 | CAIKGTVNTDTQYF | TGTGCCATCAAGGGGACAGTGAACACAGATACGCAGTATTTT
TRBD2 | TRBJ2-2 | . | TRBV5-1 | CASSSAGEGPDGELFF | TGCGCCAGCAGCTCTGCGGGAGAAGGTCCGGACGGGGAGCTGTTTTTT